The 21 T cell receptor beta chains listed next were all sequenced from one sample in a study of regulatory T cells in long-lasting Graves disease. The sample's time point: newly diagnosed GD, antithyroid drugs for less than 3 months. With RNA extracted from PBMCs as input, the TCR library was made. Arm-PCR of CDR3 regions and iRepertoire HTBI primers were the basis on which TCR beta libraries were built. TCRdb independently ran MiXCR on the multiplex PCR reads; one entry per CDR3 protein. The table includes about 400,000 distinct CDR3 sequences, around 15% detected once. These same data were also listed under a study on T cells in Graves' hyperthyroidism and ophthalmopathy.

This material consisted of peripheral blood mononuclear cells (PBMCs), taken at new diagnosis, from a patient treated with antithyroid drugs. All receptors derive from a woman aged 18-29 years with Graves disease.

This clonotype was counted ten times or more. The chain combines TRBV18 with TRBJ1-6; D might be TRBD1 (5 bases). V was cut by 3 bases and J by 8 bases, with 8 bases left in between. Germline V gene lookup returns CDR1 KGHSH and CDR2 LQKENI. This CDR3 has 13 residues. In DNA, the CDR3 is TGTGCCAGCTCACCCGGGGCCGATTCACCCCTCCACTTT. Its translation: CASSPGADSPLHF.

Many counts were recorded for this clonotype. CDR3 sequence (DNA): TGTGCCAGCAGTTATACAGGACGCGAGCAGTACTTC. It specifies CASSYTGREQYF. The chain has TRBV28 and TRBJ2-7, with TRBD1 as a possible D gene (5 bases). The CDR3 extends over 12 amino acids. V was shortened by 4 bases and J by 6 bases, with 10 bases between the two germline ends. Germline V gene lookup returns CDR1 MDHEN and CDR2 SYDVKM.

The CDR3 loop reads CASSRAGASSYNEQFF. For the CDR3, the DNA is TGTGCCAGCAGTCGAGCAGGGGCGAGCTCCTACAATGAGCAGTTCTTC. The chain is built from TRBV28 and TRBJ2-1; D possibly corresponds to TRBD1 (6 bases). Trimming took off 5 bases at V and 0 bases at J, with 14 bases between the two ends. This CDR3 has 16 residues. Germline CDR1 MDHEN, CDR2 SYDVKM.

This clonotype was observed many times. The chain recombines TRBV7-3 with TRBJ2-1; D gene uncertain. The CDR3 runs to 13 residues. Deletions cut 7 bases from V and 5 bases from J, with 12 bases between. The germline CDR1 and CDR2 sequences are SGHTA and FQGTGA. The CDR3 DNA reads TGTGCCAGCACCATCGACTCACACAATGAGCAGTTCTTC. Translation: CASTIDSHNEQFF.

This clonotype showed up many times. The chain combines TRBV28 with TRBJ2-7; 9 bases are a match to TRBD2. With 1 base clipped from V and 0 bases from J, the junction kept 7 bases outside the gene matches. CDR1 is MDHEN and CDR2 is SYDVKM in the germline V gene. The CDR3 contains 17 residues. In nucleotides, the CDR3 is TGTGCCAGCAGTTTATCTGGGCTAGCGGGGAGCTCCTACGAGCAGTACTTC. This sequence encodes CASSLSGLAGSSYEQYF.

The sample holds one count of this clonotype. The CDR3 spells CASSQPDGPEAFF. The CDR3 bases are TGCGCCAGCAGCCAACCCGACGGCCCAGAAGCTTTCTTT. This chain uses TRBV4-1 with TRBJ1-1; no definite D call. V lost 2 bases and J 8 bases, leaving 12 bases between the germline ends. The CDR3 has 13 amino acids. The germline CDR1 and CDR2 sequences are MGHRA and YSYEKL.

This chain links TRBV27 with TRBJ1-2; 7 bases fit TRBD1. V was pared by 8 bases and J by 6 bases, with 6 bases of the junction left unmatched. Germline-derived CDR1 and CDR2 are MNHEY and SMNVEV (reference sequence). The CDR3 sequence is 12 residues long. As DNA, the CDR3 is TGTGCCAGCCGGCAGGGGGGAAATGGCTACACCTTC. As protein: CASRQGGNGYTF.

This clonotype was recorded at least ten times. The DNA of the CDR3 is TGTGCCAGCAGTCAAAGGACGGATTACAATGAGCAGTTCTTC. This codes for CASSQRTDYNEQFF. The chain is built from TRBV28 and TRBJ2-1; D call uncertain. CDR3 size: 14 residues. Germline V gives CDR1 MDHEN, CDR2 SYDVKM. The V end was cut by 5 bases, the J end by 4 bases, with 12 bases between.

This clonotype was seen repeatedly, ten times or more. J is TRBJ1-2 and V is TRBV28; the D gene is possibly TRBD1 (6 bases). Per germline, CDR1 MDHEN and CDR2 SYDVKM. The CDR3 length is 16 residues. The ends were cut back, 8 bases at V and 4 bases at J, with 23 bases in the middle. This chain's CDR3 is CASYRTQGWGIYGYTF. CDR3 DNA: TGTGCCAGCTACCGGACACAGGGCTGGGGGATCTATGGCTACACCTTC.

This clonotype was seen ten or more times. The gene calls are TRBV12-3 or TRBV12-4 and TRBJ2-1, with a possible D match to TRBD2 (7 bases). Trimming left V 5 bases short and J 4 bases short, with 21 bases between. The CDR3 is made up of 17 amino acids. CDR3 nucleotide sequence: TGTGCCAGCAGTCCACGGGGGCTTGCGGGAGTTTACAATGAGCAGTTCTTC. Protein product: CASSPRGLAGVYNEQFF.

The V and J genes are TRBV12-3 or TRBV12-4 and TRBJ1-6, with D unclear. The length of the CDR3 is 17 residues. V dropped 1 base and J dropped 0 bases, with 10 bases sitting between them. CDR3 bases: TGTGCCAGCAGTTTAGTTGCGGGGAGCTCCTATAATTCACCCCTCCACTTT. This encodes CASSLVAGSSYNSPLHF.

This clonotype was seen repeatedly, ten times or more. The rearrangement uses TRBV28 and TRBJ2-6, with 10 bases aligning to TRBD1. The germline V gene encodes CDR1 MDHEN and CDR2 SYDVKM. The CDR3 length is 19 residues. V lost 5 bases, J lost 0 bases, and 10 bases stayed unmatched. CDR3 sequence: CASSPTPGTGASGANVLTF. CDR3 in DNA: TGTGCCAGCAGTCCCACTCCCGGGACAGGGGCCTCTGGGGCCAACGTCCTGACTTTC.

The table lists this clonotype with many counts. The chain is built from TRBV6-2 or TRBV6-3 and TRBJ2-3, with 9 bases identical to TRBD2. Germline CDR1 and CDR2: MNHEY and SVGEGT. The J segment lost 4 bases and the V segment lost 2 bases, leaving 4 bases of the junction unmatched. The CDR3 consists of 15 residues. CDR3 DNA: TGTGCCAGCAGTTACACAGCGGGGGGTGCAGATACGCAGTATTTT. Its translation is CASSYTAGGADTQYF.

This clonotype occurred many times. The genes are TRBV6-1 and TRBJ2-7, with D hard to call. Germline V lookup: CDR1 MNHNS, CDR2 SASEGT. The ends were cut back, 6 bases at V and 2 bases at J, with 11 bases in the middle. The CDR3 runs to 13 residues. The chain's CDR3 is CASSGLGTYEQYF. CDR3 sequence (DNA): TGTGCCAGCAGCGGATTAGGAACCTACGAGCAGTACTTC.

This chain uses TRBV4-2 with TRBJ1-5; 8 bases are shared with TRBD1. The CDR3 extends over 18 amino acids. Germline V gene sequence: CDR1 LGHNA, CDR2 YNFKEQ. V was pared by 3 bases and J by 0 bases, with 10 bases of the junction left unmatched. The CDR3 here is CASSHNRGTDLSNQPQHF. For the CDR3, the DNA is TGTGCCAGCAGCCATAACAGGGGGACAGATCTTAGCAATCAGCCCCAGCATTTT.

This clonotype was observed many times. The J gene is TRBJ2-1, the V gene TRBV5-1; D gene unclear. Trimming took 1 base from V and 0 from J, leaving 11 bases between them. The CDR3 spans 16 residues. The V gene's germline CDR1 is SGHRS and CDR2 YFSETQ. CDR3 coding DNA: TGCGCCAGCAGCTTGCTTGCCGAAAACTCCTACAATGAGCAGTTCTTC. Protein sequence: CASSLLAENSYNEQFF.

This chain joins TRBV29-1 and TRBJ2-2, with D uncertain. Germline CDR1 and CDR2: SQVTM and ANQGSEA. V lost 4 bases and J 1 base, leaving 4 bases between the germline ends. The CDR3 is 12 amino acids. The CDR3 reads CSVVGNTGELFF. DNA of the CDR3: TGCAGCGTTGTGGGGAACACCGGGGAGCTGTTTTTT.

There are a few counts of this clonotype. The gene calls are TRBV27 and TRBJ2-7; 7 bases align to TRBD2. CDR3 length: 12 amino acids. Losses at the gene ends were 5 bases for V and 5 bases for J; bases not matched to a gene: 3. CDR1 MNHEY and CDR2 SMNVEV come from the germline V gene (reference sequence). CDR3 nucleotides: TGTGCCAGCAGTACCGGGAGGCACGAGCAGTACTTC. Protein product: CASSTGRHEQYF.

The sample holds many counts of this clonotype. This chain joins TRBV5-4 and TRBJ2-4, with TRBD1 matching 12 bases. CDR1 and CDR2 from the germline V gene are SGHNT and YYREEE (reference sequence). The CDR3 has 16 residues. After removal of 4 bases from V and 6 bases from J, the junction contained 8 bases not matched to a gene. CDR3 amino acids: CASSLRDRGQGNIQYF. Written as DNA, the CDR3 is TGTGCCAGCAGCCTCCGGGACAGGGGGCAAGGAAACATTCAGTACTTC.

This clonotype has only a few counts. It differs at one base from a far larger clone, so likely a read error. The chain recombines TRBV11-2 with TRBJ2-3; TRBD2 matches 8 bases. Looked up from germline, CDR1 is SGHAT and CDR2 is FQNNGV. The ends lost 6 bases at V and 3 bases at J; junction bases unmatched: 11. The CDR3 contains 16 residues. The CDR3 region is CASSYTGASGTDTQYF. For the CDR3, the DNA is TGTGCCAGCAGTTATACCGGGGCTAGCGGGACAGATACGCAGTATTTT.

Remarks on this clonotype: Given a much more abundant clone one base away, this may be a read error. J is TRBJ2-1 and V is TRBV12-3 or TRBV12-4, with unresolved D. The CDR3 consists of 14 residues. CDR3: CASGNPAGLDERFF. As DNA, the CDR3 is TGTGCCAGCGGAAATCCAGCCGGGTTGGATGAGCGGTTCTTC.